This entry features one T cell receptor beta chain sequence. This clonotype was recorded at least ten times. There is no known antigen for this receptor. No base-level quality is on record; no much larger clone is a single base apart. This sample is part of a study of T cells in Graves' hyperthyroidism and ophthalmopathy (dated 2019 in TCRdb). Notes on the research overall: Peripheral blood samples were taken at the time of initial diagnosis, prior to any treatment. TCR V-J signatures able to tell the groups apart were searched for in a discovery cohort of some 97 patients, of whom fewer than 45 had Graves' ophthalmopathy and 57 had stable Graves' hyperthyroidism. Prospective prediction of ophthalmopathy was tested in an independent validation cohort of 18 to 20 hyperthyroidism patients and around 16 patients who later progressed to ophthalmopathy. The 90 to 100 discovery patients were randomly divided into training and test sets at a 7:3 ratio. In addition, the study compared T-cell repertoires in thyroid tissue and in blood from roughly 6 Graves' hyperthyroidism patients. Following sampling, methimazole starting at 30 mg daily was given to hyperthyroidism patients, and high-dose intravenous methylprednisolone was given to ophthalmopathy patients. According to the paper, TCR Vbeta CDR3 sequencing was carried out on 135 peripheral blood samples, which came from 40 to 45 ophthalmopathy, some 73 hyperthyroidism and roughly 17 progressor patients.

Moderately to severely active disease, a Clinical Activity Score of at least 3, a NOSPECS grade of at least 4, and a duration under 3 months were present in ophthalmopathy patients. Any patient with an uncontrolled infection, another autoimmune disease, pregnancy or lactation was excluded. Clinical symptoms, serum thyroxine and TRAb, thyroid ultrasound, and orbital computed tomography formed the basis for the diagnoses. Ficoll-Paque density gradient centrifugation was used to isolate PBMCs from about 9.4 ml of fresh peripheral blood. Trizol reagent was used to extract total RNA, and RNA quality was then checked on an Agilent 2100 Bioanalyzer. Overall study outcomes, separate from this receptor: During validation, the model predicted progression to ophthalmopathy a median of around six months ahead of onset, with around 71% sensitivity and 72% to 85% specificity. Most expanded thyroid clonotypes (frequency above 0.001) were also found in blood, which suggests that blood repertoires may mirror thyroid immune responses. A 13 V-J signature model separated ophthalmopathy from stable hyperthyroidism, with about 88% sensitivity and 81.08% specificity in cross-validation and 80%/75% in testing. No statistical method was used to set the sample size in advance, and investigators knew the group allocation.

The TCR beta CDR3 regions were amplified from RNA transcripts. The TCR CDR3 was subjected to a first round of RT-PCR using the HTBI primer set and the Qiagen OneStep RT-PCR kit. Libraries were constructed in a second round of multiplex PCR, after which size selection and purification were performed. Paired-end sequencing of the libraries was performed with 100 bp reads on an Illumina HiSeq2000. Per the authors' processing: SOAPnuke was used to process the raw data, with reads discarded if the reads contained adapters or uncalled bases, had a mean Phred below 15, or lacked an exact constant-primer or identifier match. COPE v1.2.5 was used to merge high-quality paired reads, and clonotypes were defined as unique nucleotide sequences. Clonotypes were aligned to IMGT TRBV, TRBD and TRBJ reference segments using MiTCR v1.1. Only V-J combinations with frequency above 0.0001, covering about 99% of repertoires, were analysed. A TCS score was defined as the ratio of F50 (clonal expansion) to E x V (chaos), with BLOSUM62-based TCRdist applied between CDR3 peptides within each V-J. Welch's t-statistics and random forest reduced roughly 540 V-J features to 13, which were used in a naive Bayes classifier (R e1071). The public reads were reanalyzed by TCRdb: fastp trimming at Q25, MiXCR alignment, in-frame beta chains only. CDR3 protein duplicates are merged, each entry listing the most common genes and DNA. Here the V and J calls rest on TCRdb's processing, not on the authors' analysis. The sample table holds around 600,000 distinct CDR3 sequences, of which 12% to 15% were seen once. The top ten hold about 7% of the sample.

This clonotype originated in a woman between 18 and 29 years old with Graves' ophthalmopathy. The specimen was blood.

CDR3 reads: CASSHTGTAYNEQFF. Here is the DNA: TGTGCCAGCAGCCACACCGGGACAGCCTACAATGAGCAGTTCTTC. The sequence joins TRBV7-9 to TRBJ2-1, with 7 bases matching TRBD1. Trimming accounts for 5 bases at V and 2 bases at J, while the number of junction bases matched to no gene is 6. Including cysteine and phenylalanine, the CDR3 has 15 amino acids. Just the 45-base CDR3 DNA is kept, in frame starting at base 1. From a lookup of the germline V gene (reference sequence), CDR1 and CDR2 are SEHNR and FQNEAQ.